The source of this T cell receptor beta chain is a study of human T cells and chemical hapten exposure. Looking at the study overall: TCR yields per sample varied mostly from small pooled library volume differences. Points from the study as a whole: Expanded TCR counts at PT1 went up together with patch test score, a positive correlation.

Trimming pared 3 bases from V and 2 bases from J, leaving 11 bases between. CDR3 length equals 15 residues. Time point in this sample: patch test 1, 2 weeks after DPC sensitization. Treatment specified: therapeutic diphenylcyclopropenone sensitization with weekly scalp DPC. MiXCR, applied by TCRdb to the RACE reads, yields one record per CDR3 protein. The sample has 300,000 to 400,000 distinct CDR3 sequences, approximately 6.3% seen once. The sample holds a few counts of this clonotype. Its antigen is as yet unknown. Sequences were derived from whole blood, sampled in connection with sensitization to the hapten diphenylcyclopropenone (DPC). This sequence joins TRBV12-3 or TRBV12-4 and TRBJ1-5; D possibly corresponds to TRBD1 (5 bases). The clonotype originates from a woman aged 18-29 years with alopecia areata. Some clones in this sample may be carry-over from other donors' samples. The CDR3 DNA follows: TGTGCCAGCAGTTTTGGCGGGGCCGGCAATCAGCCCCAGCATTTT. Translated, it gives CASSFGGAGNQPQHF.